The clone carrying this T cell receptor beta chain was counted between two and nine times. Its matching antigen is unknown. The data stem from a study of molecular identifiers for immune sequencing clone quantification. Points from the study as a whole: For effector cells, clones above 20 RNA copies held over 97% of molecules; for naive cells, under 1%.

CDR3 length: 14 residues. Germline CDR1 reads LNHDA; CDR2 reads SQIVND (reference sequence). The ends were cut back, 3 bases at V and 5 bases at J, with 13 bases in the middle. From the PCR reads, TCRdb called clonotypes with MiXCR, one entry per CDR3 protein. The sample carries 45,000 to 55,000 distinct CDR3 sequences, around 34% recorded once. Material: naive CD8+ T cells from blood, with Jurkat cell RNA spiked in. Subset reported: FACS-sorted CD8+CD4-CCR7+CD45RA+ naive T cells. This receptor was identified in a human donor in good health. Some libraries in this study had Jurkat cell RNA spiked in. This chain uses TRBV19 with TRBJ1-1, with D maybe TRBD1 (6 bases). The CDR3 protein is CASSMGGLRTEAFF. In DNA form, the CDR3 reads TGTGCCAGTAGTATGGGGGGCCTGCGGACTGAAGCTTTCTTT.